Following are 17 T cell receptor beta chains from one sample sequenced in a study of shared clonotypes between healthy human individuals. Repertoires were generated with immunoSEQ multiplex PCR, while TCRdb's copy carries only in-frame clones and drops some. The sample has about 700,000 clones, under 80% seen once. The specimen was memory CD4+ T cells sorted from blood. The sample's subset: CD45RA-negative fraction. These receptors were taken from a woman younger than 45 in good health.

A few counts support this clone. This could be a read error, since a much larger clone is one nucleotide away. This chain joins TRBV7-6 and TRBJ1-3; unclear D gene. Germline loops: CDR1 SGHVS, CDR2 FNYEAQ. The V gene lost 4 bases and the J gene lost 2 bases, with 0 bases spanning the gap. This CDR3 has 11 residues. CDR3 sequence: CASSSGNTIYF. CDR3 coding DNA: TGTGCCAGCAGCTCTGGAAACACCATATATTTT.

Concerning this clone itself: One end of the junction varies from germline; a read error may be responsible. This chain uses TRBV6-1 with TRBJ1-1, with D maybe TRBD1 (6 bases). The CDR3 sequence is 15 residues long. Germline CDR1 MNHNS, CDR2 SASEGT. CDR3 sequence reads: CASIWGASSSGEAFF. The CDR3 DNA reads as TGTGCGAGCATTTGGGGGGCGTCGAGTTCGGGTGAAGCTTTCTTT.

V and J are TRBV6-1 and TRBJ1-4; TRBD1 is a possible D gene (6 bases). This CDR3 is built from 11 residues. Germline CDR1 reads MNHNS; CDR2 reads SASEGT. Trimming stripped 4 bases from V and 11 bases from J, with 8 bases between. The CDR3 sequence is CASSGQAKLFF. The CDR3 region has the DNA TGTGCCAGCAGTGGACAGGCGAAACTGTTTTTT.

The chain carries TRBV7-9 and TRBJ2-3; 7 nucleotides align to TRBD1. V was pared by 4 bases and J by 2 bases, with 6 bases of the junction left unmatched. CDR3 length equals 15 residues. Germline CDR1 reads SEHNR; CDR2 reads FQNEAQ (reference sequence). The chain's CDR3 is CASSSGQLHTDTQYF. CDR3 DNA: TGTGCCAGCAGCTCGGGACAGCTACACACAGATACGCAGTATTTT.

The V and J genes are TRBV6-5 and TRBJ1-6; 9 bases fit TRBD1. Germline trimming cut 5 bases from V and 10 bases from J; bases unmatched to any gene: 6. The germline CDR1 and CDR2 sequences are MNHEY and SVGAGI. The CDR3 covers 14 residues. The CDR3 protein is CASSTGTGRSPLHF. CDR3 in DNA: TGTGCCAGCAGTACCGGGACAGGGAGGTCACCCCTCCACTTT.

In DNA, the CDR3 is TGTGCCAGCAGCCTGACCGGGACAGATCCCTACAATGAGCAGTTCTTC. Protein product: CASSLTGTDPYNEQFF. The chain is built from TRBV5-6 and TRBJ2-1; TRBD1 matches 7 bases. Unmatched junction bases numbered 9, after V lost 4 bases and J lost 2 bases. The CDR3 length is 16 residues. Per germline, CDR1 SGHDT and CDR2 YYEEEE.

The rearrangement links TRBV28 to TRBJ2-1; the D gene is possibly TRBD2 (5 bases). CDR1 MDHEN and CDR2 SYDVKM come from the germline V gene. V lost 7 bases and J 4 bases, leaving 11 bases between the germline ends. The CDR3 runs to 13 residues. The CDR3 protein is CASKLGEYNEQFF. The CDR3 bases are TGTGCCAGCAAACTCGGGGAATACAATGAGCAGTTCTTC.

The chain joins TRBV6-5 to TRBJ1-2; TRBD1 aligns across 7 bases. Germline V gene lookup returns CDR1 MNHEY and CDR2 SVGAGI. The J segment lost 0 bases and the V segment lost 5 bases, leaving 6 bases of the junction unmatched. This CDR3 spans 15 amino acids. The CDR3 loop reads CASSRTGASNYGYTF. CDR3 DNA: TGTGCCAGCAGTCGCACAGGGGCCTCTAACTATGGCTACACCTTC.

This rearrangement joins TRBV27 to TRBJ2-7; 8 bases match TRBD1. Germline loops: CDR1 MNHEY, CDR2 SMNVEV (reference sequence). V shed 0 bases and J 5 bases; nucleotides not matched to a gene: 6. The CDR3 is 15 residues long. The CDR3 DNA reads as TGTGCCAGCAGTTTATCCTGGACAGGGAGCCACGAGCAGTACTTC. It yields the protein CASSLSWTGSHEQYF.

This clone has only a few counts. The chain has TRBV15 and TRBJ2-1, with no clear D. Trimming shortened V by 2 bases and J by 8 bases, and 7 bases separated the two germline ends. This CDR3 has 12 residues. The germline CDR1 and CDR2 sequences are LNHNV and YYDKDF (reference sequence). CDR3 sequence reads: CATSRKMYEQFF. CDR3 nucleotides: TGTGCCACCAGCAGAAAGATGTATGAGCAGTTCTTC.

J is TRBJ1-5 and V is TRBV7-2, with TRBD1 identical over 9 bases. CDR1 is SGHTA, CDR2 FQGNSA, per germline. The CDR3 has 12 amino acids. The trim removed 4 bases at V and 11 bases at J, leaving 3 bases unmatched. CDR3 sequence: CASSSTGGAQHF. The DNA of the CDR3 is TGTGCCAGCAGCTCGACAGGGGGGGCCCAGCATTTT.

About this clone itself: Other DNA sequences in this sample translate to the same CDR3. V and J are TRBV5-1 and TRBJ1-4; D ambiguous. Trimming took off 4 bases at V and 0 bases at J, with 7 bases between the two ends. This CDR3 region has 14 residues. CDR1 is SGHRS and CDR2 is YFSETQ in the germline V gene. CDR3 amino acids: CASSLDSTNEKLFF. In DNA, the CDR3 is TGCGCCAGCAGCCTCGACTCAACTAATGAAAAACTGTTTTTT.

The CDR3, as DNA: TGTGCCAGCAGCTGGCGGGACTCCTACAATGAGCAGTTCTTC. Protein: CASSWRDSYNEQFF. The rearrangement links TRBV7-8 to TRBJ2-1; D is perhaps TRBD2 (6 bases). The CDR3 sequence is 14 residues long. The germline CDR1 and CDR2 sequences are SGHVS and FQNEAQ. Trimming took 4 bases from V and 0 from J, leaving 7 bases between them.

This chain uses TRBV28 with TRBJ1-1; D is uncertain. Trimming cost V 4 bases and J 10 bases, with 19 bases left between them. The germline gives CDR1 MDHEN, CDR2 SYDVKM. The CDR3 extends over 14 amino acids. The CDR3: CASSSFLIPGSAFF. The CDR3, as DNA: TGTGCCAGCAGTTCCTTCCTCATCCCCGGTTCAGCTTTCTTT.

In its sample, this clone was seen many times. The chain's CDR3 is CASSLGDRFSYEQYF. The DNA for the CDR3 is TGCGCCAGCAGCTTGGGGGATCGGTTCTCCTACGAGCAGTACTTC. The chain uses TRBV5-1 and TRBJ2-7, with D unresolved. Looked up from germline, CDR1 is SGHRS and CDR2 is YFSETQ. V gave up 0 bases and J gave up 0 bases, with 10 bases separating them. The CDR3 length is 15 residues.

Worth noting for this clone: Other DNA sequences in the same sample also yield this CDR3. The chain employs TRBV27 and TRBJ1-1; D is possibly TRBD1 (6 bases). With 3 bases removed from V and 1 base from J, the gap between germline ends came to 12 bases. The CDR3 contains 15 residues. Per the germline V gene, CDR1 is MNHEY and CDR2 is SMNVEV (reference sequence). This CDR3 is CASSFQGGGNTEAFF. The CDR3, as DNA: TGTGCCAGCAGTTTCCAGGGAGGGGGGAACACTGAAGCTTTCTTT.

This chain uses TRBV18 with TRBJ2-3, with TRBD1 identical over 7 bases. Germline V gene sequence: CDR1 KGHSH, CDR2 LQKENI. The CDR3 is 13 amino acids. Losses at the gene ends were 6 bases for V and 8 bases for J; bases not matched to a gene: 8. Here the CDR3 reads CASSSTGSGTQYF. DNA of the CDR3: TGTGCCAGCTCGTCGACAGGGTCGGGTACGCAGTATTTT.